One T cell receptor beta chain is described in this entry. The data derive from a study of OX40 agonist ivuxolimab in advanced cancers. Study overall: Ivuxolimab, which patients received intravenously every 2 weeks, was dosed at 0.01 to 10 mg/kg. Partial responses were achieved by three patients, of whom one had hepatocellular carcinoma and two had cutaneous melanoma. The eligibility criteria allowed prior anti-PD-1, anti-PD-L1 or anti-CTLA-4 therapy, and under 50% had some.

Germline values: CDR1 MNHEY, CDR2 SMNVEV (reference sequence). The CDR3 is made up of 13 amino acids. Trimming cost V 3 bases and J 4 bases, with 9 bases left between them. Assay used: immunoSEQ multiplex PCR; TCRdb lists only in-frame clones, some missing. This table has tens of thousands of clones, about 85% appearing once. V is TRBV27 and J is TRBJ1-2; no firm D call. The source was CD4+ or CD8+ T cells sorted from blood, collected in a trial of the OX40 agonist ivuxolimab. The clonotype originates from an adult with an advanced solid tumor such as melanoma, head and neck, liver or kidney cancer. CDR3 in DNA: TGTGCCAGCAGTTTCCGGGGAACCTATGGCTACACCTTC. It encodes CASSFRGTYGYTF.